This T cell receptor (beta chain) was retrieved from a study of blood T cell repertoires in COVID-19 (dated by TCRdb to about 2020). Background for the entire study: The collaborator samples originated in the United States, Italy and Spain and spanned the acute and convalescent phases of COVID-19. Samples came from the ongoing ImmuneRACE study (first 160 participants) plus 1,254 subjects from 6 global collaborators. Nearly every sample came with metadata listing a de-identified subject ID, COVID-19 status, age in years and sex. HLA class I and class II types, where available, came from metadata supplied by the sample provider rather than from assay-based typing. The prospective study material was composed of cDNA or gDNA derived from T cells, B-cell-depleted T cells, or PBMCs. Deeply sampled blood TCRbeta repertoires from subjects exposed to, actively infected with, or recovered from COVID-19 were included in the dataset. The repertoires were released in a freely available public database meant as a resource for research on the immune response to SARS-CoV-2. Overall study outcomes, separate from this receptor: The quantity of clinical and demographic metadata differed by source and by participant and was supplied without curation.

In Seattle, one collaborating source enrolled patients while the infection was active and tracked those patients longitudinally over the course of disease. Whole blood was collected in K2EDTA tubes by collaborating institutions according to the institutions' own protocols. For TCRbeta analysis, collaborators shipped samples in one of three forms: frozen whole blood, isolated PBMCs, or DNA extracted from either of those sample types. Based on the germline V gene (reference sequence), the CDR1 and CDR2 sequences are LGHDT and YNNKEL. From the cysteine up to the phenylalanine, the CDR3 has a length of 16 residues. CDR3 DNA is the only sequence kept; it has 48 bases, read in frame from the first base. For this chain, trimming is 2 bases at the V end and 3 bases at the J end, and the number of junction bases without a gene match is 6. Concerning this clone itself: This receptor's antigen is unknown. The sample holds no much larger clone one base away, and base qualities are not on file.

TCRbeta CDR3 regions were amplified from genomic DNA using the immunoSEQ Assay, a bias-controlled multiplex PCR. Concerning the study's data processing: Within the assay, amplification of reference gene primers was used to estimate how many nucleated cells each sample contained. To quantify the absolute abundance of each unique TCRbeta CDR3 rearrangement, sequence reads were collapsed and filtered. Productive Simpson clonality was computed per sample as the square root of Simpson's diversity index over productive rearrangements. Sourced from immuneACCESS, this table was stored by TCRdb with only in-frame sequences that have V and J called. A share of the clones is absent; for the studies checked, an unresolved V gene accounts for under half, and the remainder has no known explanation. The DNA gave D and trimming, while V, J and clone size come from that table. This sample is represented by under 400,000 clones; more than 75% of them were singletons. The ten biggest clones cover more than 9% of the sample.

Recombination connected TRBV3-1 (or the pseudogene TRBV3-2) to TRBJ2-2; the junction holds 7 bases that match TRBD1. Specimen: peripheral blood. This sequence originates from a woman aged 25 to 39 with COVID-19, enrolled during active disease. The CDR3 in this case is CASSQSTGDDTGELFF. The bases are TGTGCCAGCAGCCAATCCACAGGGGATGACACCGGGGAGCTGTTTTTT.